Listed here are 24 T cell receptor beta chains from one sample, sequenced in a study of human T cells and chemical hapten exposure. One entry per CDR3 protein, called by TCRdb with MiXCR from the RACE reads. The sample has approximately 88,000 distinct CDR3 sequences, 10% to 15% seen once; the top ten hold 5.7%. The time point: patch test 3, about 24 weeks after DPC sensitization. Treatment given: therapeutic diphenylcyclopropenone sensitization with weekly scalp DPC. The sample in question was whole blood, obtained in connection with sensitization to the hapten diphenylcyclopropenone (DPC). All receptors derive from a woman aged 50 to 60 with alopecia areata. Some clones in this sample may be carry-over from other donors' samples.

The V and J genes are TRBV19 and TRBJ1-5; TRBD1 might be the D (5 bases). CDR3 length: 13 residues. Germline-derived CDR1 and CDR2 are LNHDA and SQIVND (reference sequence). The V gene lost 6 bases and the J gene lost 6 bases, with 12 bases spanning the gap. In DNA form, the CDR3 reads TGTGCCAGTAGCCAGGGCCGAACTCAGCCCCAGCATTTT. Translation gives CASSQGRTQPQHF.

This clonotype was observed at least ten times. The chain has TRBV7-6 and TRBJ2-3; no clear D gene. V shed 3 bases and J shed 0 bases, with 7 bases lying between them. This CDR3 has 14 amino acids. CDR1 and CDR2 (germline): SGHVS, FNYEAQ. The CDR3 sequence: CASSLSTSTDTQYF. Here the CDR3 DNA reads TGTGCCAGCAGCTTGTCCACTAGCACAGATACGCAGTATTTT.

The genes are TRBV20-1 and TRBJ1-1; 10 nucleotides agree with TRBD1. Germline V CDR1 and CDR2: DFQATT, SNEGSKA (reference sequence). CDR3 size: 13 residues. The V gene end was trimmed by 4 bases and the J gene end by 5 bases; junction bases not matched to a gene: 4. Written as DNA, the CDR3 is TGCAGTGCTAAGGACAGGGGGGAAACTGAAGCTTTCTTT. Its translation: CSAKDRGETEAFF.

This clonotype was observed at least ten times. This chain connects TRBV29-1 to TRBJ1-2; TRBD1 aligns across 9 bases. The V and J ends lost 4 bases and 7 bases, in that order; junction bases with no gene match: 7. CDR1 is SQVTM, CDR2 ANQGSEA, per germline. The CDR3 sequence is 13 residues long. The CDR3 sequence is CSVGSGTGIGYTF. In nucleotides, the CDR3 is TGCAGCGTTGGATCTGGGACAGGGATTGGCTACACCTTC.

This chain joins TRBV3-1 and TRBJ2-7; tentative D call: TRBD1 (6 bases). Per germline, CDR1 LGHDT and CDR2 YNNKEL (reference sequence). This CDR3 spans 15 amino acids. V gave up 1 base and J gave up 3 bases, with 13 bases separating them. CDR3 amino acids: CASSQATGAFYEQYF. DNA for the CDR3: TGTGCCAGCAGCCAAGCGACAGGAGCCTTCTACGAGCAGTACTTC.

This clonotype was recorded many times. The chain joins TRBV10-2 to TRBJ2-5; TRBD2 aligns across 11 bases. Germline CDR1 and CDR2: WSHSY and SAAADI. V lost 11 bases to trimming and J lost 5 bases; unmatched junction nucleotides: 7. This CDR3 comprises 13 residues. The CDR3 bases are TGCGCCGCTGGACTAGCGGGTTCCGAGACCCAGTACTTC. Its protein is CAAGLAGSETQYF.

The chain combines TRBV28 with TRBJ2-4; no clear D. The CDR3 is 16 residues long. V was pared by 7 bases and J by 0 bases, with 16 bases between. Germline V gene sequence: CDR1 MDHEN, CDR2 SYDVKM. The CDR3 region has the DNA TGTGCCAGCACCCCGGGCCCCACCCTAGCCAAAAACATTCAGTACTTC. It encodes CASTPGPTLAKNIQYF.

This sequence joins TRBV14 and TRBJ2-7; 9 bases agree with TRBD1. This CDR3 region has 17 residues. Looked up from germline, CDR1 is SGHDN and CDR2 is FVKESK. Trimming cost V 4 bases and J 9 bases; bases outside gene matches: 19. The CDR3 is CASSRRSGTGNVFGQYF. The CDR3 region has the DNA TGTGCCAGCAGCCGACGATCCGGGACAGGGAACGTGTTCGGGCAGTACTTC. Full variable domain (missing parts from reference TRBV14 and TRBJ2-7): EAGVTQFPSHSVIEKGQTVTLRCDPISGHDNLYWYRRVMGKEIKFLLHFVKESKQDESGMPNNRFLAERTGGTYSTLKVQPAELEDSGVYFCASSRRSGTGNVFGQYFGPGTRLTVT.

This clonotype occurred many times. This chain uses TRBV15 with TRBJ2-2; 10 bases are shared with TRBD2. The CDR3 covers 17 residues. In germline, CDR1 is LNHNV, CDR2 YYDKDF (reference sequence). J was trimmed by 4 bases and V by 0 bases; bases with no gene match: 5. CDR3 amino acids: CATSRDPSGSGTGELFF. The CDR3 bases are TGTGCCACCAGCAGAGATCCTAGCGGGAGCGGCACCGGGGAGCTGTTTTTT.

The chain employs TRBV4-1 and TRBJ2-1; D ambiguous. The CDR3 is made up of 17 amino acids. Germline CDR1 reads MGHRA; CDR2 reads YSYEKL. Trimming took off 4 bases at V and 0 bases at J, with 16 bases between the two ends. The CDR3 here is CASSPGPPGASYNEQFF. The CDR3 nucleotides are TGCGCCAGCAGCCCCGGGCCCCCCGGTGCCTCCTACAATGAGCAGTTCTTC.

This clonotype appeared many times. CDR3 nucleotides: TGTGCTAGTGGTCCAACCGGACAGGCTCTAAACTATGGCTACACCTTC. It codes for CASGPTGQALNYGYTF. V gene TRBV12-5 combines with J gene TRBJ1-2, with 7 bases lining up with TRBD1. V dropped 5 bases and J dropped 2; count of bases not matched to a gene: 11. Per germline, CDR1 LGHNT and CDR2 FRNRAP. The CDR3 has 16 residues. Full variable domain (missing parts from reference TRBV12-5 and TRBJ1-2): DARVTQTPRHKVTEMGQEVTMRCQPILGHNTVFWYRQTMMQGLELLAYFRNRAPLDDSGMPKDRFSAEMPDATLATLKIQPSEPRDSAVYFCASGPTGQALNYGYTFGSGTRLTVV.

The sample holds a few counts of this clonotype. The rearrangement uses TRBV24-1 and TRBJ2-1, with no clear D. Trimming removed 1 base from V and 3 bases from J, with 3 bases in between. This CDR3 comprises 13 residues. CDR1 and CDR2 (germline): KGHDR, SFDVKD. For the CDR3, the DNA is TGTGCCACCAGTGATTTTGACTACAATGAGCAGTTCTTC. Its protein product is CATSDFDYNEQFF.

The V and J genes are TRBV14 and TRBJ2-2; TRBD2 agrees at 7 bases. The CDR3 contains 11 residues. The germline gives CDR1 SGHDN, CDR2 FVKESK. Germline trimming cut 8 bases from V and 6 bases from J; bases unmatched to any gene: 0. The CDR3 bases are TGTGCCAGCGGACTAGCCGGGGAGCTGTTTTTT. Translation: CASGLAGELFF.

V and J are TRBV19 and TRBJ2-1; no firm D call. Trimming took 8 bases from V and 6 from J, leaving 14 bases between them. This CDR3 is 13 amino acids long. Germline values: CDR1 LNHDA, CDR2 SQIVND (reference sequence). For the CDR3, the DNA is TGTGCCAGTGGGCCCCCCTCGGGCAATGAGCAGTTCTTC. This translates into CASGPPSGNEQFF.

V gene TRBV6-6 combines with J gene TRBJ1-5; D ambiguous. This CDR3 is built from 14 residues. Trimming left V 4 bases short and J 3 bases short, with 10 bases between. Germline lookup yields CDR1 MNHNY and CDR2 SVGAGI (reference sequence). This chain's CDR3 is CASSWQDFNQPQHF. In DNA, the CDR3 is TGTGCCAGCAGTTGGCAGGACTTCAATCAGCCCCAGCATTTT.

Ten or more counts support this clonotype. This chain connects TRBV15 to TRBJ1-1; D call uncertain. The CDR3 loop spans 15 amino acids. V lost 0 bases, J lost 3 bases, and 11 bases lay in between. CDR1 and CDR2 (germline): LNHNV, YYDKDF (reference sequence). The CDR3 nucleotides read TGTGCCACCAGCAGAGAAGGAAGAAAGGACACTGAAGCTTTCTTT. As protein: CATSREGRKDTEAFF.

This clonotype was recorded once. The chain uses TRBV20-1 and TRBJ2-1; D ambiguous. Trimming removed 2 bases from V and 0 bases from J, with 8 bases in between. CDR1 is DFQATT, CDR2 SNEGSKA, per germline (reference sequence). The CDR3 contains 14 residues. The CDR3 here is CSARPSSSYNEQFF. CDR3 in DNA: TGCAGTGCTAGACCGAGCTCCTCCTACAATGAGCAGTTCTTC.

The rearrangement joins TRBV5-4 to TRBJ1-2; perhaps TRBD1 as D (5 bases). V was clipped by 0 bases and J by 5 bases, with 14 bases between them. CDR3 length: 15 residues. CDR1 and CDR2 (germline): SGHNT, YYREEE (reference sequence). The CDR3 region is CASSLAAQGVYGYTF. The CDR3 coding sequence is TGTGCCAGCAGCTTGGCTGCGCAAGGGGTTTATGGCTACACCTTC.

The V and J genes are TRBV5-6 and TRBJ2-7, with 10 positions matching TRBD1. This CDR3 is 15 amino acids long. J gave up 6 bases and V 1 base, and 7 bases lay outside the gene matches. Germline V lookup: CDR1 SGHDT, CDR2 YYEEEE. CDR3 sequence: CASSLTRTGGAEQYF. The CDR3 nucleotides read TGTGCCAGCAGCTTGACCAGGACAGGGGGTGCCGAGCAGTACTTC.

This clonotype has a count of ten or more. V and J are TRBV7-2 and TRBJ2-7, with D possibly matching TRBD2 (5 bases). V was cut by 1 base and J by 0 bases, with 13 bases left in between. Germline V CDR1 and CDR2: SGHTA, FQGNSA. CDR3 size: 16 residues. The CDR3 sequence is CASSLENSDTSYEQYF. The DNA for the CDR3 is TGTGCCAGCAGCTTAGAGAATAGCGATACCTCCTACGAGCAGTACTTC.

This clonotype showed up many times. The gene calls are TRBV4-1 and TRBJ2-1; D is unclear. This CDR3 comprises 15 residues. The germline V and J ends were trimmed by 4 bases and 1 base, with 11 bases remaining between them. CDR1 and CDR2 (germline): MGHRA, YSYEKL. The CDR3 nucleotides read TGCGCCAGCAGCCTCCAGGAAGAATCCTACAATGAGCAGTTCTTC. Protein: CASSLQEESYNEQFF.

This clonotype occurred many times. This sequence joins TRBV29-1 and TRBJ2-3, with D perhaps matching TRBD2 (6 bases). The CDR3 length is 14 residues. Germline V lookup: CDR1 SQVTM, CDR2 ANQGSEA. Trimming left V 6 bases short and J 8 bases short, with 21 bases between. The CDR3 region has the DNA TGCAGCGTCGCCGGACTGAGCGGGCCGTCTACGCAGTATTTT. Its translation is CSVAGLSGPSTQYF.

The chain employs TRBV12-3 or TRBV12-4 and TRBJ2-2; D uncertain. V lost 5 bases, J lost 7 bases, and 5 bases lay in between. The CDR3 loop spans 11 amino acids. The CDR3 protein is CASSEVGELFF. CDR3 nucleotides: TGTGCCAGCAGTGAGGTCGGGGAGCTGTTTTTT.

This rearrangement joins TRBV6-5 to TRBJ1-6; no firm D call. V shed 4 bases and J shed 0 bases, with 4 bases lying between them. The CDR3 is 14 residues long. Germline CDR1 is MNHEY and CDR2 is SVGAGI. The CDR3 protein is CASSSSSYNSPLHF. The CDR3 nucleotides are TGTGCCAGCAGTTCCAGCTCCTATAATTCACCCCTCCACTTT.